In this sample, the clone carrying this T cell receptor beta chain turned up a few times. Its antigen is currently unknown. This record belongs to a study of response to subunit inactivated influenza vaccine. Study-wide points: Authors suggested each seasonal influenza vaccination recruits few new T cells.

TCRdb re-called the RT-PCR reads with MiXCR, one entry per CDR3 protein. The top ten clones hold about a tenth of a sample with about 780,000 distinct CDR3 sequences, about a fifth of them seen once. V gave up 4 bases and J gave up 4 bases, with 8 bases separating them. Germline V gene sequence: CDR1 KGHDR, CDR2 SFDVKD. CDR3 length equals 13 residues. The chain carries TRBV24-1 and TRBJ2-3; D gene ambiguous. Here the sequenced sample was PBMCs from blood, taken 4 to 6 days after vaccination. This receptor was obtained from a man between 45 and 60 years old who received an inactivated influenza vaccine. The CDR3 region is CATSDPVSDTQYF. The DNA for the CDR3 is TGTGCCACCAGTGACCCTGTGTCAGATACGCAGTATTTT.